This T cell receptor beta chain was sequenced in a study of technical replicates of blood from several donors. This CDR3 has 15 residues. CDR1 is SGHRS and CDR2 is YFSETQ in the germline V gene. The V and J ends lost 4 bases and 4 bases respectively, with 17 bases between them. The data were produced by immunoSEQ multiplex PCR, yet TCRdb's version contains in-frame clones alone and is incomplete. The sample shows 70,000 to 95,000 clones, 94% of them seen only once. Source material: T cells isolated from PBMCs. This receptor was taken from a human donor in good health. This chain uses TRBV5-1 with TRBJ2-5; D may be TRBD1 (6 bases). CDR3 protein: CASSPDGRGTETQYF. CDR3 in DNA: TGCGCCAGCAGCCCGGACGGAAGGGGGACAGAGACCCAGTACTTC.